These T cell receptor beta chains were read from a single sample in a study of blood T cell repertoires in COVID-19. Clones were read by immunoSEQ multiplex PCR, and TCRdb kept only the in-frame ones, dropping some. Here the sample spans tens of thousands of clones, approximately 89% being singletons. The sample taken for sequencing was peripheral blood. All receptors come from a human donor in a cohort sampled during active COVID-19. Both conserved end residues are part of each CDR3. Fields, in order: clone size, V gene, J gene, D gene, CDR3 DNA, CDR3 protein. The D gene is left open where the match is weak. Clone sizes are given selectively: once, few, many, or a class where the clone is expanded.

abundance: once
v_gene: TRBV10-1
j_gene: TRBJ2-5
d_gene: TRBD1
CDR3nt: TGCGCCAGCAGTGCCATTATGGGACAGCAAGAGACCCAGTACTTC
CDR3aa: CASSAIMGQQETQYF

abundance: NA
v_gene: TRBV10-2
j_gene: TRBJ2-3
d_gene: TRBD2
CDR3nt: TGCGCCACCATCAGGACTAGCGGGGACTCAGATACGCAGTATTTT
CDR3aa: CATIRTSGDSDTQYF

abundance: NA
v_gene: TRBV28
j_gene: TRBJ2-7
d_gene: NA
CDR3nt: TGTGCCAGCAGTTCGCTATTGTCCTCCTACGAGCAGTACTTC
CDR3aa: CASSSLLSSYEQYF

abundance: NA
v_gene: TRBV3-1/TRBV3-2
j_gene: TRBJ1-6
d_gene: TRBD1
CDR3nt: TGTGCCAGCAGCCAAATGGACAGGGTTAATTCACCCCTCCACTTT
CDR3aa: CASSQMDRVNSPLHF

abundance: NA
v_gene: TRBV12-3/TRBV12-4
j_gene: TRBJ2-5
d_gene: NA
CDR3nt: TGTGCCAGCAGTTTACAACTCCAAGAGACCCAGTACTTC
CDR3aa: CASSLQLQETQYF

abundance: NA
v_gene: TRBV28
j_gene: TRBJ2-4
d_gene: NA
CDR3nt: TGTGCCAGCAGTACCCCCAGGGAGGAAAACATTCAGTACTTC
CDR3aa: CASSTPREENIQYF

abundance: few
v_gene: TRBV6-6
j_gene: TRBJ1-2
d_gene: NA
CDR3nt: TGTGCCAGCAGTTACCTAGAGCCAAATGGCTACACCTTC
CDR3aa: CASSYLEPNGYTF

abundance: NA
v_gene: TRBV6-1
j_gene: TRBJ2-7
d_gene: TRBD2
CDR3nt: TGTGCCAGCAGTGAACAGGGAGGGACGGGCGAGCAGTACTTC
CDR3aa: CASSEQGGTGEQYF

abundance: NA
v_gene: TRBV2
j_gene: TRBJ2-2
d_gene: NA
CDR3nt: TGTGCCAGCAGTGATGTTCAAGGGGTGGATACCGGGGAGCTGTTTTTT
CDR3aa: CASSDVQGVDTGELFF

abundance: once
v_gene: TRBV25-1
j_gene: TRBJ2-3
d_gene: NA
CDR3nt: TGTGCCAGCAGTGACGCGAGGGTCCGAGGCACAGATACGCAGTATTTT
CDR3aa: CASSDARVRGTDTQYF

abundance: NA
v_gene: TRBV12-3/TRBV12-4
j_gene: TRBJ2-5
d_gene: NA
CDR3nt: TGTGCCAGGGGGGCCTGGGAGACCCAGTACTTC
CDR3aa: CARGAWETQYF

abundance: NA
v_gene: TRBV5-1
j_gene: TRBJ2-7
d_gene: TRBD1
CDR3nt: TGCGCCAGCAGCTCCCGACAGGGGGCCTACGAGCAGTACTTC
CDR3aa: CASSSRQGAYEQYF

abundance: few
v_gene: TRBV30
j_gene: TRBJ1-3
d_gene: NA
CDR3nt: TGTGCCTGGAGTAAGGGGCGGACCATATATTTT
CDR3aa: CAWSKGRTIYF

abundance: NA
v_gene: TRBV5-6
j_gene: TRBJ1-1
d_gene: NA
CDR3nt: TGTGCCAGCAGCTTGGCGGTTGGGGGAGGTGGTGAAGCTTTCTTT
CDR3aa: CASSLAVGGGGEAFF

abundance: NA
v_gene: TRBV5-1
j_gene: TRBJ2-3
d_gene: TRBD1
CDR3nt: TGCGCCAGCAGCCGGACAGGGAGCACAGATACGCAGTATTTT
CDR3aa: CASSRTGSTDTQYF

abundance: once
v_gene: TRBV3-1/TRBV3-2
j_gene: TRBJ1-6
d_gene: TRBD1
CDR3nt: TGTGCCAGCAGCCGACAGGGGGATTATAATTCACCCCTCCACTTT
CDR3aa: CASSRQGDYNSPLHF

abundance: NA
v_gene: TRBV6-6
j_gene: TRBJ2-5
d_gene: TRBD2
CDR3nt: TGTGCCAGCAGCCCGGGACTAGCGGGGGGTGGAGAGACCCAGTACTTC
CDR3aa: CASSPGLAGGGETQYF

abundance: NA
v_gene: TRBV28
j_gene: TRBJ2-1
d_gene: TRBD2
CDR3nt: TGTGCCAGCAGTTTAAGACTAGCGGGAGGTGCCCCCTACAATGAGCAGTTCTTC
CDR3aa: CASSLRLAGGAPYNEQFF

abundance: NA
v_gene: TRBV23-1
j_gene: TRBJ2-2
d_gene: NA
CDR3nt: TGCGCCAGCAGTCCGGATGAAACCCGAGATACTAAAAGGAACACCGGGGAGCTGTTTTTT
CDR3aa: CASSPDETRDTKRNTGELFF

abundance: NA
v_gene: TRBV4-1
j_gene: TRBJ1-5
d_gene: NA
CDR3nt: TGCGCCAGCAGCCTTGGGGGCGGAATTAATCAGCCCCAGCATTTT
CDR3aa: CASSLGGGINQPQHF

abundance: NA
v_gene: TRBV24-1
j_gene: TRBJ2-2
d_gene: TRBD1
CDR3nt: TGTGCCACCAGTGACCCTCCCGGGACAGGGGGCCGGACCGGGGAGCTGTTTTTT
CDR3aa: CATSDPPGTGGRTGELFF